The 9 T cell receptor beta chains reported below all come from one sample, sequenced in a study of shared clonotypes between healthy human individuals. The protocol was immunoSEQ multiplex PCR, while the TCRdb copy is restricted to in-frame clones and leaves out a portion. This table holds roughly 500,000 clones, about four fifths found once. Input material: PBMCs. These receptors were obtained from a woman aged 40 to 55 in good health. Some clones in this sample may be carry-over from other donors' samples.

The V gene is TRBV28, the J gene TRBJ1-4, with 8 bases matching TRBD1. Per germline, CDR1 MDHEN and CDR2 SYDVKM. V lost 8 bases, J lost 5 bases, and 10 bases stayed unmatched. The CDR3 length is 15 residues. CDR3 residues: CASLGQGAGNEKLFF. DNA for the CDR3: TGTGCCAGCCTGGGGCAGGGGGCTGGAAATGAAAAACTGTTTTTT.

The chain links TRBV4-2 to TRBJ2-5; D is possibly TRBD2 (5 bases). The V end lost 1 base, the J end lost 11 bases, and 17 bases lay between the germline ends. CDR3 length: 14 amino acids. Germline assignment: CDR1 LGHNA and CDR2 YNFKEQ. The CDR3 DNA reads TGTGCCAGCAGCCAAGTGGAGGACCCCAAAGAGCAGTACTTC. It yields the protein CASSQVEDPKEQYF.

V usage is TRBV7-3 and J usage is TRBJ2-2, with D hard to call. CDR3 length equals 16 residues. Germline V CDR1 and CDR2: SGHTA, FQGTGA. V was cut by 2 bases and J by 1 base, with 11 bases left in between. Written as DNA, the CDR3 is TGTGCCAGCAGCTTATTCCCAGTATTGAACACCGGGGAGCTGTTTTTT. As protein: CASSLFPVLNTGELFF. The entire variable domain, with the rest obtained from reference TRBV7-3 and TRBJ2-2, is as follows: GAGVSQTPSNKVTEKGKYVELRCDPISGHTALYWYRQSLGQGPEFLIYFQGTGAADDSGLPNDRFFAVRPEGSVSTLKIQRTERGDSAVYLCASSLFPVLNTGELFFGEGSRLTVL.

The chain couples TRBV4-2 to TRBJ2-5, with D unresolved. CDR3 length: 15 residues. With 8 bases removed from V and 1 base from J, the gap between germline ends came to 17 bases. The V gene's germline CDR1 is LGHNA and CDR2 YNFKEQ. In DNA, the CDR3 is TGTGCCAGCCGCCCGGGTTGGGCGACCCAAGAGACCCAGTACTTC. Translated, it gives CASRPGWATQETQYF.

J is TRBJ1-2 and V is TRBV30, with 9 bases aligning to TRBD1. CDR1 and CDR2 from the germline V gene are GTSNPN and SVGIG (reference sequence). This CDR3 comprises 11 residues. Unmatched junction bases numbered 1, after V lost 6 bases and J lost 5 bases. The DNA for the CDR3 is TGTGCCTGCGACAGGGGGTATGGCTACACCTTC. It codes for CACDRGYGYTF.

The V and J genes are TRBV5-6 and TRBJ1-5; 9 bases map to TRBD1. The germline CDR1 and CDR2 sequences are SGHDT and YYEEEE. The CDR3 contains 15 residues. V shed 4 bases, J shed 4 bases, and the junction held 6 bases outside the gene matches. The CDR3 DNA sequence: TGTGCCAGCAGCATCGGACAGGGGTATAATCAGCCCCAGCATTTT. It is translated as CASSIGQGYNQPQHF.

The V call is TRBV28, the J call TRBJ1-4; D is undetermined. Germline values: CDR1 MDHEN, CDR2 SYDVKM. The CDR3 is made up of 16 amino acids. V was shortened by 6 bases and J by 0 bases, with 14 bases between the two germline ends. CDR3 loop: CASRQLPGATNEKLFF. The CDR3 DNA sequence: TGTGCCAGCAGACAGCTTCCAGGCGCAACTAATGAAAAACTGTTTTTT. Combining the CDR3 with reference TRBV28 and TRBJ1-4 gives the whole variable domain DVKVTQSSRYLVKRTGEKVFLECVQDMDHENMFWYRQDPGLGLRLIYFSYDVKMKEKGDIPEGYSVSREKKERFSLILESASTNQTSMYLCASRQLPGATNEKLFFGSGTQLSVL.

The rearrangement links TRBV7-8 to TRBJ1-5; D remains unclear. The CDR3 runs to 15 residues. Trimming shortened V by 1 base and J by 2 bases, and 9 bases separated the two germline ends. Germline-derived CDR1 and CDR2 are SGHVS and FQNEAQ. The CDR3, as DNA: TGTGCCAGCAGCTTAGAGTTTTTGGGCAATCAGCCCCAGCATTTT. It is translated as CASSLEFLGNQPQHF.

The chain combines TRBV7-9 with TRBJ2-2; possible D gene TRBD1, 6 bases. Germline assignment: CDR1 SEHNR and CDR2 FQNEAQ (reference sequence). V shed 5 bases and J shed 6 bases, with 16 bases lying between them. The CDR3 spans 15 residues. CDR3 region: CASSGGQPEAGELFF. The CDR3 coding sequence is TGTGCCAGCAGCGGAGGACAGCCCGAGGCCGGGGAGCTGTTTTTT.